This TCR beta chain is drawn from a study of CD8 T cells in Susac syndrome. General observations from the study: In its TCR sequencing and HLA analysis, the study acknowledged that the number of individuals was relatively small.

Remarks on this clonotype: As yet, its antigen is unknown.

Sequencing targeted TCR beta in T cells from blood (CD8+ and CD4+). TEMRA cells were FACS-enriched and CD8+ and CD4+ T cells negatively isolated. RNA was extracted with the RNeasy kit, and a quantity of roughly 0.5 to 1 ug was reverse transcribed using random hexamers. The method of amplification for TCR beta CDR3 was immunoSEQ multiplex PCR, covering 54 Vbeta and 13 Jbeta. TCRdb ran MiXCR on the immunoSEQ multiplex PCR reads and lists one entry per CDR3 protein. Among tens of thousands of distinct CDR3 sequences listed, over 85% were seen once. Trimming took 6 bases from V and 0 from J, leaving 23 bases between them. This CDR3 is built from 17 residues. Looked up from germline, CDR1 is SQVTM and CDR2 is ANQGSEA.

The sample consisted of CD8+ T cells from PBMCs. The chain has TRBV29-1 and TRBJ1-1, with D perhaps matching TRBD1 (5 bases). This TCR was recovered from a human donor in good health. CDR3 amino acids: CSVAGLGEGRMNTEAFF. The CDR3 DNA reads as TGCAGCGTCGCTGGCCTGGGGGAGGGACGTATGAACACTGAAGCTTTCTTT.